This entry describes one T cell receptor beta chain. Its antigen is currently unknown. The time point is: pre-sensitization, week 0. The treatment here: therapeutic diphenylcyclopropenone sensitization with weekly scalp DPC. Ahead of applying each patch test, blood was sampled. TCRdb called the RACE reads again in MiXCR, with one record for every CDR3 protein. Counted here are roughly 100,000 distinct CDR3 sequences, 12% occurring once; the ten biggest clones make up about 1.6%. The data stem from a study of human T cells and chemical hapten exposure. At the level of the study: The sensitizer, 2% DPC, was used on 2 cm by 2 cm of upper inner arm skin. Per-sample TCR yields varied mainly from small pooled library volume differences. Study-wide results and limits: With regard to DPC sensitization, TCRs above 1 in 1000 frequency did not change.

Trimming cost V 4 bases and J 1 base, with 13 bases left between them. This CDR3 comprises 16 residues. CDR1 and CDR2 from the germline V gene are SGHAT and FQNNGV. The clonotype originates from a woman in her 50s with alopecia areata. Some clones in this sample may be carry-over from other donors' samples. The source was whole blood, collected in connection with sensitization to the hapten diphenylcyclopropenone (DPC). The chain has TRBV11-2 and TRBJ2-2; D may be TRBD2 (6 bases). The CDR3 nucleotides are TGTGCCAGCAGCTCCCCCCGGGGGAAGAACACCGGGGAGCTGTTTTTT. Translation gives CASSSPRGKNTGELFF.